The subject of this entry is one T cell receptor (beta chain). Its antigen is currently not known. No base-level quality is on record; no much larger clone is a single base apart. This sample is drawn from a study of blood T cell repertoires in COVID-19 (dated by TCRdb to between 2020 and 2021). Regarding the study in general: Samples from collaborators originated in the United States, Italy and Spain and spanned both the acute and convalescent phases of COVID-19. The material from the prospective study consisted of cDNA or gDNA derived from T cells, B-cell-depleted T cells, or PBMCs. Deeply sampled blood TCRbeta repertoires from subjects exposed to, actively infected with, or recovered from COVID-19 were included in the dataset. The repertoires were released in a freely available public database meant as a resource for research on the immune response to SARS-CoV-2. The samples were drawn from the first 160 participants of the ongoing ImmuneRACE study and from 950 to 1,500 subjects provided by 6 global collaborators. Sample metadata almost always included a de-identified subject ID, COVID-19 status, age in years and sex. HLA class I and class II types, where available, came from metadata supplied by the sample provider rather than from assay-based typing. The paper's findings and limits, for the study overall: How much clinical and demographic metadata was included differed by source and by participant, and the metadata was provided uncurated.

TCRbeta CDR3 regions were amplified from genomic DNA using the immunoSEQ Assay, a bias-controlled multiplex PCR. The original pipeline was this. The number of nucleated cells in each sample was estimated by amplification of reference gene primers within the assay. Sequence reads were collapsed and filtered to measure the absolute abundance of every unique TCRbeta CDR3 rearrangement. For each sample, productive Simpson clonality was calculated as the square root of Simpson's diversity index over productive rearrangements. TCRdb limited this immuneACCESS table to in-frame rearrangements with V and J called. A share of clones is missing; checked studies link under half to unresolved V genes, and the rest is unexplained. D and trimming were read from the DNA, whereas the V and J calls and clone size are those reported in that table. The sample data list approximately 250,000 clones, and 86% of these were observed just once. The leading ten clones occupy approximately 6.2% of the sample.

At one collaborating source in Seattle, patients were enrolled during active infection and were followed longitudinally through the course of disease. Collaborating institutions collected whole blood in K2EDTA tubes following their own protocols. Collaborator samples were shipped for TCRbeta analysis as frozen whole blood, isolated PBMCs, or DNA extracted from either sample type. There are 14 amino acids in the CDR3, from cysteine to phenylalanine inclusive. Only the CDR3 DNA stays, 42 bases, in frame from base 1. V was cut back by 4 bases and J by 1 base, leaving a gap of 10 bases between them. CDR1 and CDR2 were assigned from the germline V gene as SGHNT and YENEEA.

The rearranged segments are TRBV11-3 and TRBJ1-1, and perhaps TRBD1 as D gene, on 5 matching bases. The source of this sequence is a woman over 75 with COVID-19, enrolled during active disease. The sequenced material came from peripheral blood. This receptor carries the CDR3 CASSSGEPNTEAFF. Read as DNA, the sequence is TGTGCCAGCAGCTCGGGGGAGCCGAACACTGAAGCTTTCTTT.